Following are 30 T cell receptor beta chains from one sample sequenced in a study of blood T cell repertoires in COVID-19. Sequencing was performed with immunoSEQ multiplex PCR; in TCRdb, only in-frame clones are kept and a portion is missing. This table has about 280,000 clones, approximately 85% appearing once. Sequences were obtained from peripheral blood. These receptors were taken from a woman aged 70-85 years with acute or convalescent COVID-19.

The CDR3 DNA reads TGTGCCAGCAGTTCTACAGGGAGTCGTCAGCCCCAGCATTTT. Protein: CASSSTGSRQPQHF. The chain is built from TRBV3-1 (or the pseudogene TRBV3-2) and TRBJ1-5; D is perhaps TRBD1 (6 bases). This CDR3 spans 14 amino acids. V was pared by 6 bases and J by 6 bases, with 15 bases between. Per germline, CDR1 LGHDT and CDR2 YNNKEL (reference sequence).

The chain couples TRBV29-1 to TRBJ2-5; TRBD2 aligns across 7 bases. The CDR3 is 13 amino acids. V shed 4 bases and J 4 bases; nucleotides not matched to a gene: 6. Germline loops: CDR1 SQVTM, CDR2 ANQGSEA. In DNA, the CDR3 is TGCAGCGTTGGAGCGGGGAGGGTAGAGACCCAGTACTTC. Translated, it gives CSVGAGRVETQYF.

The rearrangement joins TRBV6-5 to TRBJ1-1, with a possible D match to TRBD1 (6 bases). Germline V gene data show CDR1 as MNHEY and CDR2 as SVGAGI. V shed 6 bases and J shed 0 bases, with 14 bases lying between them. The CDR3 covers 15 residues. CDR3 protein: CASRRGTGMNTEAFF. The CDR3 DNA sequence: TGTGCCAGCAGAAGGGGGACGGGCATGAACACTGAAGCTTTCTTT.

The CDR3 bases are TGTGCCAGCAGCGCCGGACCAGGGCAGGGGGAAAACATTCAGTACTTC. Its protein is CASSAGPGQGENIQYF. V is TRBV9 and J is TRBJ2-4, with 7 bases that match TRBD1. This CDR3 has 16 amino acids. CDR1 SGDLS and CDR2 YYNGEE come from the germline V gene. The ends lost 3 bases at V and 5 bases at J; junction bases unmatched: 11.

Only a few counts were recorded for this clone. This CDR3 is CAWSPTRATYGYTF. The CDR3 DNA follows: TGTGCCTGGAGCCCTACCCGAGCTACCTATGGCTACACCTTC. V gene TRBV30 combines with J gene TRBJ1-2; D ambiguous. Germline V gene data show CDR1 as GTSNPN and CDR2 as SVGIG (reference sequence). V lost 3 bases and J lost 4, with 15 bases in between. This CDR3 is built from 14 residues.

J is TRBJ1-5 and V is TRBV6-5; tentative D call: TRBD1 (6 bases). Per germline, CDR1 MNHEY and CDR2 SVGAGI. V was shortened by 7 bases and J by 6 bases, with 16 bases between the two germline ends. This CDR3 region has 14 residues. The CDR3 DNA reads TGTGCCAGCAAACAGGGTCGAGAGGGTCAGCCCCAGCATTTT. As protein: CASKQGREGQPQHF.

This clone was observed a single time. This chain joins TRBV10-3 and TRBJ1-1; D not certain. The CDR3 is 14 amino acids. Trimming took 0 bases from V and 3 from J, leaving 8 bases between them. Germline-derived CDR1 and CDR2 are ENHRY and SYGVKD. The CDR3 protein is CAISESIEYTEAFF. For the CDR3, the DNA is TGTGCCATCAGTGAGTCGATTGAGTACACTGAAGCTTTCTTT.

The gene calls are TRBV2 and TRBJ1-3; D remains ambiguous. The CDR3 consists of 15 residues. V lost 8 bases and J 4 bases, leaving 18 bases between the germline ends. Germline CDR1 and CDR2: SNHLY and FYNNEI. CDR3 DNA sequence: TGTGCCAGCCAGAATGGTCCATTGAGGGGAAACACCATATATTTT. Translation: CASQNGPLRGNTIYF. The full variable domain, in which reference TRBV2 and TRBJ1-3 provide the parts outside the CDR3, is EPEVTQTPSHQVTQMGQEVILRCVPISNHLYFYWYRQILGQKVEFLVSFYNNEISEKSEIFDDQFSVERPDGSNFTLKIRSTKLEDSAMYFCASQNGPLRGNTIYFGEGSWLTVV.

This rearrangement joins TRBV4-1 to TRBJ2-1; D gene ambiguous. CDR3 length: 15 amino acids. Germline CDR1 MGHRA, CDR2 YSYEKL. Trimming stripped 0 bases from V and 4 bases from J, with 10 bases between. The CDR3 spells CASSQEETRYNEQFF. The CDR3 region has the DNA TGCGCCAGCAGCCAAGAAGAGACCAGGTACAATGAGCAGTTCTTC.

The chain couples TRBV2 to TRBJ2-4, with 9 bases identical to TRBD2. Germline V gene data show CDR1 as SNHLY and CDR2 as FYNNEI. The CDR3 runs 14 residues. The ends lost 4 bases at V and 7 bases at J; junction bases unmatched: 5. The CDR3, as DNA: TGTGCCAGCAGTGCCCGGCTAGCGGGGAACATTCAGTACTTC. Amino acid sequence: CASSARLAGNIQYF.

V is TRBV18 and J is TRBJ1-4; 8 nucleotides match TRBD1. This CDR3 has 15 residues. Germline V CDR1 and CDR2: KGHSH, LQKENI. With V trimmed by 6 bases and J by 5 bases, 8 bases remained unmatched. CDR3 sequence reads: CASSRRQGSNEKLFF. The CDR3 DNA reads as TGTGCCAGCTCGCGCAGACAGGGGTCGAATGAAAAACTGTTTTTT.

The chain is built from TRBV20-1 and TRBJ2-3; 8 nucleotides line up with TRBD2. The germline V gene encodes CDR1 DFQATT and CDR2 SNEGSKA (reference sequence). V shed 3 bases and J 2 bases; nucleotides not matched to a gene: 16. The CDR3 loop spans 18 amino acids. In DNA form, the CDR3 reads TGCAGTGCTAGTAAGCCCAGCGGGGGCCCTCCCACCACAGATACGCAGTATTTT. It encodes CSASKPSGGPPTTDTQYF.

This chain joins TRBV5-4 and TRBJ1-1; D gene uncertain. This CDR3 region has 14 residues. V was clipped by 5 bases and J by 4 bases, with 15 bases between them. The germline gives CDR1 SGHNT, CDR2 YYREEE (reference sequence). This CDR3 is CASRLDRGATEAFF. In nucleotides, the CDR3 is TGTGCCAGCAGACTAGACCGAGGCGCCACTGAAGCTTTCTTT.

This clone was found a few times. This chain joins TRBV6-1 and TRBJ2-1; maybe TRBD2 (6 bases). Trimming left V 2 bases short and J 6 bases short, with 14 bases between. Germline CDR1 reads MNHNS; CDR2 reads SASEGT. The CDR3 is 15 amino acids. The CDR3 region is CASSERRVRVNEQFF. Here the CDR3 DNA reads TGTGCCAGCAGTGAACGGAGGGTGAGGGTCAATGAGCAGTTCTTC.

Comments on this clone: Additional DNA sequences in this sample encode the identical CDR3. The J gene is TRBJ1-1, the V gene TRBV5-1; D gene ambiguous. The CDR3 has 13 residues. Per the germline V gene, CDR1 is SGHRS and CDR2 is YFSETQ. The germline V and J ends were trimmed by 0 bases and 11 bases, with 14 bases remaining between them. CDR3 in DNA: TGCGCCAGCAGCTTGGCCGGGAGGGAAGAGGCTTTCTTT. Protein sequence: CASSLAGREEAFF.

The chain carries TRBV25-1 and TRBJ2-5; TRBD2 might be the D (6 bases). Germline V lookup: CDR1 MGHDK, CDR2 SYGVNS. The CDR3 totals 16 residues. V lost 8 bases and J lost 2, with 21 bases in between. The CDR3 region has the DNA TGTGCCAGCGGGATGGGATCGGGGGTGCTTCAAGAGACCCAGTACTTC. Residues: CASGMGSGVLQETQYF.

Comments on this clone: The same CDR3 also results from other DNA sequences found in this sample. The CDR3 sequence is CASRGLAGVYEQYF. For the CDR3, the DNA is TGTGCCAGCAGGGGACTAGCGGGGGTCTACGAGCAGTACTTC. The chain employs TRBV6-6 and TRBJ2-7, with TRBD2 identical over 14 bases. V lost 6 bases and J lost 3; bases outside the gene matches: 1. The CDR3 has 14 residues. Germline CDR1 reads MNHNY; CDR2 reads SVGAGI (reference sequence).

This chain links TRBV11-2 with TRBJ1-2; D ambiguous. Germline assignment: CDR1 SGHAT and CDR2 FQNNGV. This CDR3 contains 18 residues. Trimming cost V 6 bases and J 2 bases, with 25 bases left between them. CDR3 protein: CASRPTTTAEAYNYGYTF. The CDR3 nucleotides read TGTGCCAGCAGACCGACCACCACGGCAGAGGCTTACAACTATGGCTACACCTTC.

The genes are TRBV6-6 and TRBJ2-7; weak D call: TRBD2 (6 bases). Trimming removed 4 bases at V and 2 bases at J, with 9 bases between. Germline CDR1 and CDR2: MNHNY and SVGAGI (reference sequence). There are 13 residues in the CDR3. CDR3 bases: TGTGCCAGCAGTTTGCGGGGTACCTACGAGCAGTACTTC. This encodes CASSLRGTYEQYF.

This clone was counted between two and nine times. The gene calls are TRBV6-2 or TRBV6-3 and TRBJ2-2; tentatively, D is TRBD2 (5 bases). This CDR3 has 13 residues. V lost 5 bases to trimming and J lost 6 bases, with 10 bases between them. Per the germline V gene, CDR1 is MNHEY and CDR2 is SVGEGT. The CDR3 nucleotides read TGTGCCAGCAGTATCACTAGAGCCGGGGAGCTGTTTTTT. Amino acids: CASSITRAGELFF.

This chain links TRBV24-1 with TRBJ2-2; 7 bases fit TRBD1. V shed 5 bases, J shed 6 bases, and the junction held 2 bases outside the gene matches. The CDR3 runs to 13 residues. Germline V gene sequence: CDR1 KGHDR, CDR2 SFDVKD. CDR3 DNA sequence: TGTGCCACCAGTGGACAGGGTCCCGGGGAGCTGTTTTTT. Amino acid sequence: CATSGQGPGELFF.

The CDR3 bases are TGTGCCAGCAGCTTCAGGGGGCATAGCTACACCTTC. Its protein is CASSFRGHSYTF. This sequence joins TRBV3-1 (or the pseudogene TRBV3-2) and TRBJ1-2, with 8 bases identical to TRBD1. From germline, CDR1 is LGHDT and CDR2 YNNKEL (reference sequence). The CDR3 consists of 12 residues. With V trimmed by 5 bases and J by 9 bases, 5 bases remained unmatched.

V usage is TRBV14 and J usage is TRBJ2-3; D gene unclear. This CDR3 spans 12 amino acids. V dropped 2 bases and J dropped 7 bases, with 7 bases sitting between them. CDR1 and CDR2 from the germline V gene are SGHDN and FVKESK. CDR3 sequence reads: CASSQLGYTQYF. CDR3 bases: TGTGCCAGCAGCCAACTAGGTTATACGCAGTATTTT. The variable domain in full, with the rest retrieved from reference TRBV14 and TRBJ2-3, is EAGVTQFPSHSVIEKGQTVTLRCDPISGHDNLYWYRRVMGKEIKFLLHFVKESKQDESGMPNNRFLAERTGGTYSTLKVQPAELEDSGVYFCASSQLGYTQYFGPGTRLTVL.

This clone was counted once. Other DNA sequences within the sample encode an identical CDR3. The V call is TRBV5-1, the J call TRBJ1-2; 8 bases agree with TRBD1. CDR3 length equals 13 residues. Germline V gives CDR1 SGHRS, CDR2 YFSETQ. V lost 2 bases and J lost 6; bases outside the gene matches: 3. The CDR3 coding sequence is TGCGCCAGCAGCTTAGGACAGGGAGATGGCTACACCTTC. It yields the protein CASSLGQGDGYTF.

This clone was found a few times. The J gene is TRBJ2-2, the V gene TRBV2; unclear D gene. CDR1 and CDR2 (germline): SNHLY, FYNNEI. The ends were cut back, 4 bases at V and 7 bases at J, with 16 bases in the middle. This CDR3 has 15 residues. The CDR3 loop reads CASSVSTGGLGELFF. Here the CDR3 DNA reads TGTGCCAGCAGTGTTTCAACTGGCGGCCTCGGGGAGCTGTTTTTT.

The rearrangement links TRBV2 to TRBJ1-6, with D tentatively TRBD1 (5 bases). V lost 3 bases and J 10 bases, leaving 13 bases between the germline ends. The CDR3 runs 14 residues. The germline CDR1 and CDR2 sequences are SNHLY and FYNNEI. CDR3 in amino acids: CASSDPTVGSPLHF. DNA of the CDR3: TGTGCCAGCAGTGACCCGACAGTTGGATCACCCCTCCACTTT.

The chain is built from TRBV18 and TRBJ1-6; D is unresolved. This CDR3 has 14 residues. CDR1 and CDR2 from the germline V gene are KGHSH and LQKENI. V was trimmed by 3 bases and J by 10 bases, leaving 13 bases between them. DNA of the CDR3: TGTGCCAGCTCACCTGAAGAGAAGAGGTCACCCCTCCACTTT. It specifies CASSPEEKRSPLHF.

The J gene is TRBJ2-5, the V gene TRBV15, with a possible D match to TRBD1 (6 bases). The CDR3 is 16 residues long. CDR1 is LNHNV and CDR2 is YYDKDF in the germline V gene (reference sequence). V was cut by 1 base and J by 4 bases, with 16 bases left in between. DNA for the CDR3: TGTGCCACCAGCAGAGTACGATGGGGGCTCGGAGAGACCCAGTACTTC. Encoded protein: CATSRVRWGLGETQYF.

The chain combines TRBV7-8 with TRBJ2-3, with TRBD2 matching over 12 bases. V dropped 5 bases and J dropped 7; count of bases not matched to a gene: 4. Germline lookup yields CDR1 SGHVS and CDR2 FQNEAQ. This CDR3 region has 14 residues. The CDR3 bases are TGTGCCAGCAGCAGGACTAGCGGGGCGTATACGCAGTATTTT. Its protein is CASSRTSGAYTQYF.

The rearrangement uses TRBV29-1 and TRBJ2-1, with D perhaps TRBD1 (5 bases). In germline, CDR1 is SQVTM, CDR2 ANQGSEA. V was cut by 4 bases and J by 2 bases, with 12 bases left in between. The CDR3 is 14 amino acids. The CDR3 coding sequence is TGCAGCGTTGCACAGGTCAGGACCTACAATGAGCAGTTCTTC. Translated, it gives CSVAQVRTYNEQFF.